Shown below are 5 T cell receptor beta chains from a single sample sequenced in a study of T cell repertoires in cytomegalovirus infection. TCRdb recomputed calls from the reads with MiXCR, one row per CDR3 protein. The sample contains about 890,000 distinct CDR3 sequences, around 29% of which appear only once. These TCRs' antigens remain unknown. This material consisted of cultured CD8+ T cells from PBMCs, taken from culture after CMV antigen stimulation. These receptors all come from a human donor in good health (CMV status not recorded). Some clones in this sample may be carry-over from other donors' samples.

This clonotype was recorded many times. The chain joins TRBV7-9 to TRBJ1-1; D ambiguous. This CDR3 has 13 amino acids. Per germline, CDR1 SEHNR and CDR2 FQNEAQ (reference sequence). V lost 0 bases and J lost 5, with 7 bases in between. The CDR3 DNA sequence: TGTGCCAGCAGCTTAGCTGACTCAACTGAAGCTTTCTTT. Protein: CASSLADSTEAFF.

This clonotype was seen a handful of times. V usage is TRBV15 and J usage is TRBJ1-2; the D gene is possibly TRBD1 (6 bases). The V and J ends lost 0 bases and 10 bases respectively, with 15 bases between them. This CDR3 contains 14 residues. CDR1 and CDR2 from the germline V gene are LNHNV and YYDKDF (reference sequence). The chain's CDR3 is CATSRDRGARHYTF. DNA of the CDR3: TGTGCCACCAGCAGAGATCGGGGGGCGCGTCACTACACCTTC.

This clonotype was counted a few times. The CDR3 protein is CASSSPGQGSPGELFF. CDR3 bases: TGTGCCAGCAGCTCGCCGGGACAGGGAAGTCCCGGGGAGCTGTTTTTT. V gene TRBV7-9 combines with J gene TRBJ2-2; 9 bases are shared with TRBD1. The CDR3 is made up of 16 amino acids. Losses at the gene ends were 4 bases for V and 6 bases for J; bases not matched to a gene: 9. CDR1 SEHNR and CDR2 FQNEAQ come from the germline V gene (reference sequence).

This clonotype was seen a handful of times. The rearrangement links TRBV28 to TRBJ2-3, with D possibly being TRBD1 or TRBD2 (5 bases each). Germline V gene data show CDR1 as MDHEN and CDR2 as SYDVKM. The CDR3 has 13 residues. Trimming took 1 base from V and 6 from J, leaving 8 bases between them. This CDR3 is CASSLLGEDTQYF. The CDR3 DNA is TGTGCCAGCAGTTTATTGGGGGAGGATACGCAGTATTTT.

The chain carries TRBV7-2 and TRBJ1-1; D call uncertain. Trimming left V 2 bases short and J 3 bases short, with 10 bases between. The germline CDR1 and CDR2 sequences are SGHTA and FQGNSA. This CDR3 comprises 14 residues. In nucleotides, the CDR3 is TGTGCCAGCAGCTTAAAGGTGGGATACACTGAAGCTTTCTTT. This gives the protein CASSLKVGYTEAFF.